Listed below are T cell receptor beta chains from one sample, sequenced in a study of response to subunit inactivated influenza vaccine. Each CDR3 protein is one row after TCRdb ran MiXCR on the RT-PCR reads. The table shows about 480,000 distinct CDR3 sequences, with 10% to 15% occurring only once. The sequences come from PBMCs from blood, collected about 40 days after vaccination. The receptors were sampled from a man in his forties or fifties who received an inactivated influenza vaccine. Both conserved end residues are part of each CDR3. The order of the fields is J gene, V gene, CDR3 protein.

TRBJ2-7,TRBV27,CASSLSRTGLSYEQYF
TRBJ1-1,TRBV11-2,CASSLRGWGPEAFF
TRBJ1-4,TRBV6-1,CASDRGPWVTNEKLFF
TRBJ2-7,TRBV18,CASSPGGRDVKQYF
TRBJ2-7,TRBV9,CASSVGREASYEQYF
TRBJ2-7,TRBV4-3,CASSQGVAGGYEQYF
TRBJ2-7,TRBV3-1,CASSMGPVSYEQYF
TRBJ2-1,TRBV6-1,CASTVVWGQDEQFF
TRBJ1-1,TRBV20-1,CSARAVEGNTEAFF
TRBJ2-3,TRBV20-1,CSARFSGGGGADTQYF
TRBJ2-7,TRBV7-2,CASSLVVSGYEQYF
TRBJ2-7,TRBV7-2,CASFTTPGTLDPYEQYF
TRBJ2-1,TRBV29-1,CSVAGGASRDEQFF
TRBJ2-1,TRBV29-1,CSVGALEQFF
TRBJ1-1,TRBV29-1,CSAREMGTEAFF
TRBJ2-1,TRBV5-1,CASSLEAGLDGRNEQFF
TRBJ2-2,TRBV12-3/TRBV12-4,CASRERENTGELFF
TRBJ1-1,TRBV6-2/TRBV6-3,CASSRATGFFTEAFF